This T cell receptor beta chain is drawn from a study of early T cells in non-severe SARS-CoV-2 infection. The sample holds a few counts of this clonotype. One entry per CDR3 protein results from TCRdb running MiXCR on the 5' RACE reads. The top ten clones hold around 6% of a sample with about 56,000 distinct CDR3 sequences, about 11% of them seen once. J lost 5 bases, V lost 6 bases, and 15 bases had no gene match. The CDR3 length is 16 residues. Per germline, CDR1 MNHEY and CDR2 SVGEGT. The rearrangement links TRBV6-2 or TRBV6-3 to TRBJ1-2, with 7 bases aligning to TRBD1. The origin of this receptor is an adult who was a healthcare worker with PCR-confirmed SARS-CoV-2 infection or an uninfected control (not recorded which). Sequencing was done on a sample of whole blood. In DNA, the CDR3 is TGTGCCAGCAGGCGGGACAGTGCTTCGGGCCCGTATGGCTACACCTTC. It is translated as CASRRDSASGPYGYTF.